The next 26 T cell receptor beta chains were all read from a single sample in a study of regulatory T cells in long-lasting Graves disease. Indicated time point: newly diagnosed GD, antithyroid drugs for less than 3 months. After RNA was extracted from PBMCs, the TCR library was made from it. Both iRepertoire HTBI primers and Arm-PCR of CDR3 regions were used to build the TCR beta libraries. Via MiXCR, TCRdb re-called the multiplex PCR reads, giving one row per CDR3 protein. Found here are 350,000 to 450,000 distinct CDR3 sequences, approximately 12% of them singletons; the top ten hold approximately 20%. This sample also belongs to another study, concerning T cells in Graves' hyperthyroidism and ophthalmopathy.

The sample consisted of peripheral blood mononuclear cells (PBMCs), taken at new diagnosis, from a patient treated with antithyroid drugs. These TCRs come from a woman under 30 with Graves disease.

Ten or more counts support this clonotype. V usage is TRBV6-1 and J usage is TRBJ1-1; possible D gene TRBD1, 5 bases. The ends were cut back, 6 bases at V and 0 bases at J, with 5 bases in the middle. CDR3 size: 12 residues. Germline V gene sequence: CDR1 MNHNS, CDR2 SASEGT. CDR3 sequence reads: CASRGVNTEAFF. The CDR3 coding sequence is TGTGCCAGCAGGGGGGTGAACACTGAAGCTTTCTTT.

This clonotype has a handful of counts. The chain links TRBV7-9 to TRBJ1-1; D unresolved. The CDR3 totals 15 residues. V was clipped by 1 base and J by 8 bases, with 17 bases between them. Germline assignment: CDR1 SEHNR and CDR2 FQNEAQ (reference sequence). The CDR3 nucleotides read TGTGCCAGCAGCTTAGTTCGGGCTGTTACCATCGAAGCTTTCTTT. This sequence encodes CASSLVRAVTIEAFF.

This clonotype was seen a handful of times. The V and J genes are TRBV18 and TRBJ1-2; 8 bases align to TRBD1. From germline, CDR1 is KGHSH and CDR2 LQKENI. This CDR3 is built from 18 residues. Unmatched junction bases numbered 15, after V lost 3 bases and J lost 3 bases. CDR3 in amino acids: CASSPFLGQGARDYGYTF. As DNA, the CDR3 is TGTGCCAGCTCACCTTTTTTAGGGCAGGGGGCTCGTGACTATGGCTACACCTTC.

This clonotype occurred many times. This chain connects TRBV2 to TRBJ1-4; no clear D. This CDR3 is built from 14 residues. Germline V gene data show CDR1 as SNHLY and CDR2 as FYNNEI. V was shortened by 5 bases and J by 4 bases, with 11 bases between the two germline ends. The CDR3 coding sequence is TGTGCCAGCAGTTCTGGACCGAGTAATGAAAAACTGTTTTTT. It yields the protein CASSSGPSNEKLFF.

This clonotype was observed many times. The CDR3 region has the DNA TGTGCCAGCAGTGAAGGTAGCTTCGAGCAGTACGTC. The encoded protein is CASSEGSFEQYV. The chain carries TRBV2 and TRBJ2-7; no definite D call. With 1 base removed from V and 6 bases from J, the gap between germline ends came to 7 bases. CDR1 SNHLY and CDR2 FYNNEI come from the germline V gene. This CDR3 region has 12 residues.

This chain joins TRBV29-1 and TRBJ1-1; D may be TRBD1 (5 bases). Germline V gene data show CDR1 as SQVTM and CDR2 as ANQGSEA. V lost 8 bases and J 1 base, leaving 8 bases between the germline ends. CDR3 length equals 11 residues. The CDR3: CSTGGNTEAFF. The CDR3 DNA reads TGCAGCACGGGGGGGAACACTGAAGCTTTCTTT. The full variable domain, in which reference TRBV29-1 and TRBJ1-1 provide the parts outside the CDR3, is SAVISQKPSRDICQRGTSLTIQCQVDSQVTMMFWYRQQPGQSLTLIATANQGSEATYESGFVIDKFPISRPNLTFSTLTVSNMSPEDSSIYLCSTGGNTEAFFGQGTRLTVV.

The table lists this clonotype with many counts. The rearrangement uses TRBV20-1 and TRBJ2-3; no clear D. Trimming shortened V by 3 bases and J by 2 bases, and 9 bases separated the two germline ends. The germline CDR1 and CDR2 sequences are DFQATT and SNEGSKA (reference sequence). The CDR3 is 13 amino acids. The CDR3 spells CSARADPTDTQYF. The CDR3 nucleotides are TGCAGTGCTAGGGCGGACCCCACAGATACGCAGTATTTT.

The chain carries TRBV11-2 and TRBJ1-2; no clear D gene. This CDR3 is built from 17 residues. Per the germline V gene, CDR1 is SGHAT and CDR2 is FQNNGV. V was shortened by 4 bases and J by 3 bases, with 21 bases between the two germline ends. The chain's CDR3 is CASSSNRRIPSHYGYTF. CDR3 in DNA: TGTGCCAGCAGCTCTAATCGGCGGATCCCTTCTCACTATGGCTACACCTTC. The variable domain in full, with the rest retrieved from reference TRBV11-2 and TRBJ1-2, is EAGVAQSPRYKIIEKRQSVAFWCNPISGHATLYWYQQILGQGPKLLIQFQNNGVVDDSQLPKDRFSAERLKGVDSTLKIQPAKLEDSAVYLCASSSNRRIPSHYGYTFGSGTRLTVV.

The table lists this clonotype with many counts. This chain joins TRBV6-1 and TRBJ1-2; possibly TRBD1 for D (5 bases). This CDR3 contains 14 residues. Between the trimmed V and J ends, which lost 6 bases and 6 bases, there was a span of 17 bases. CDR1 is MNHNS, CDR2 SASEGT, per germline. CDR3: CASRRRWDDDGYTF. In DNA, the CDR3 is TGTGCCAGCAGGCGACGCTGGGACGATGATGGCTACACCTTC.

This clonotype was counted ten times or more. The chain is built from TRBV6-2 or TRBV6-3 and TRBJ2-1; tentative D call: TRBD1 (6 bases). CDR1 MNHEY and CDR2 SVGEGT come from the germline V gene. This CDR3 spans 15 amino acids. V was trimmed by 6 bases and J by 4 bases, leaving 16 bases between them. CDR3 residues: CASSQGHPTYNEQFF. The CDR3, as DNA: TGTGCCAGCAGCCAGGGGCATCCAACTTACAATGAGCAGTTCTTC.

As to this clonotype: Being one base from a much bigger clone, this may be a read error. The V and J genes are TRBV6-1 and TRBJ2-1; TRBD2 matches at 14 bases. Germline CDR1 and CDR2: MNHNS and SASEGT. This CDR3 is built from 18 residues. The CDR3 region has the DNA TGTGCCACCTTCGGACTAGCGGGGGGCCGCAGCTCCTACAATGAGCAGTCCTTC. Its protein product is CATFGLAGGRSSYNEQSF.

The sample holds many counts of this clonotype. The gene calls are TRBV12-3 or TRBV12-4 and TRBJ2-7, with 13 positions matching TRBD2. The ends lost 4 bases at V and 0 bases at J; junction bases unmatched: 12. The CDR3 is 19 residues long. CDR3: CASSSPTSGRALSSYEQYF. CDR3 bases: TGTGCCAGCAGTTCCCCAACTAGCGGGAGGGCCCTCAGCTCCTACGAGCAGTACTTC.

In its sample, this clonotype was seen many times. This chain joins TRBV12-3 or TRBV12-4 and TRBJ2-1; 12 bases match TRBD2. The CDR3 is 24 residues long. Trimming cost V 4 bases and J 5 bases; bases outside gene matches: 30. The DNA for the CDR3 is TGTGCCAGCAGTTGGTTCCTGGGGGATCGGGCGCGGACTAGCGGGGAGAAGGCGGACAATGAGCAGTTCTTC. Translated, it gives CASSWFLGDRARTSGEKADNEQFF.

This clonotype was counted ten times or more. The rearrangement links TRBV7-6 to TRBJ2-2; D is ambiguous. Per the germline V gene, CDR1 is SGHVS and CDR2 is FNYEAQ. This CDR3 has 15 residues. V was pared by 1 base and J by 3 bases, with 9 bases between. Here the CDR3 DNA reads TGTGCCAGCAGCTTAGGGGTGCGTCACACCGGGGAGCTGTTTTTT. Amino acids: CASSLGVRHTGELFF.

V gene TRBV19 combines with J gene TRBJ2-1; 13 nucleotides align to TRBD2. V gave up 3 bases and J gave up 9 bases; unmatched junction bases: 5. The CDR3 length is 15 residues. Per the germline V gene, CDR1 is LNHDA and CDR2 is SQIVND (reference sequence). Here the CDR3 DNA reads TGTGCCAGTAGTATCACTAGCGGGGGGGCCAGTGAGCAGTTCTTC. Translated: CASSITSGGASEQFF.

This chain connects TRBV19 to TRBJ2-1; no clear D gene. This CDR3 has 13 amino acids. V lost 3 bases and J 12 bases, leaving 15 bases between the germline ends. In germline, CDR1 is LNHDA, CDR2 SQIVND (reference sequence). The CDR3 loop is CASSIGQAPPQFF. CDR3 DNA: TGTGCCAGTAGTATCGGGCAGGCCCCACCGCAGTTCTTC.

This clonotype was observed many times. The V call is TRBV2, the J call TRBJ1-2, with D unresolved. Trimming shortened V by 5 bases and J by 8 bases, and 15 bases separated the two germline ends. Germline V gives CDR1 SNHLY, CDR2 FYNNEI. The CDR3 contains 13 residues. The CDR3 bases are TGTGCCAGCAGTCCCCAAGCGTCGGGCGGCTACACCTTC. This codes for CASSPQASGGYTF.

In regard to this clonotype: Just one base apart from a much larger clone, this may be a read error. The CDR3, as DNA: TGCAGTGCTAGTGAACTTCCAGATGAAACACTGTTTTTT. Its translation: CSASELPDETLFF. The chain employs TRBV20-1 and TRBJ1-4; D remains ambiguous. Germline CDR1 and CDR2: DFQATT and SNEGSKA (reference sequence). The CDR3 is made up of 13 amino acids.

This clonotype came up many times. The CDR3 DNA reads as TGTGCCAGCAGCAAGGACAGGAATAAGCAGCCCCAGCATTTT. This translates into CASSKDRNKQPQHF. The chain has TRBV6-1 and TRBJ1-5, with TRBD1 identical over 7 bases. This CDR3 spans 14 amino acids. Per germline, CDR1 MNHNS and CDR2 SASEGT. Trimming cost V 6 bases and J 7 bases; bases outside gene matches: 9.

This clonotype showed up many times. V usage is TRBV28 and J usage is TRBJ2-1, with 8 bases matching TRBD2. The V and J ends lost 6 bases and 3 bases, in that order; junction bases with no gene match: 13. Germline V lookup: CDR1 MDHEN, CDR2 SYDVKM. The CDR3 extends over 17 amino acids. CDR3 coding DNA: TGTGCCAGCAGACACCATGGGCGGGAGGTGCTCTACAATGAGCAGTTCTTC. Amino acids: CASRHHGREVLYNEQFF.

The sample holds a few counts of this clonotype. The chain recombines TRBV6-1 with TRBJ1-4; possibly TRBD1 for D (5 bases). This CDR3 contains 15 residues. The germline V gene has CDR1 MNHNS and CDR2 SASEGT. Trimming took 6 bases from V and 7 from J, leaving 18 bases between them. The DNA of the CDR3 is TGTGCCAGCAGCCTACTATCATGGGGGGGTGAAAAACTGTTTTTT. It translates to CASSLLSWGGEKLFF.

The rearrangement links TRBV11-1 to TRBJ2-7, with a tentative D call TRBD1 (5 bases). The CDR3 is made up of 14 amino acids. V lost 1 base to trimming and J lost 3 bases, with 10 bases between them. The germline V gene has CDR1 SGHAT and CDR2 FQDESV (reference sequence). CDR3 region: CASSLGQLNYEQYF. In DNA, the CDR3 is TGTGCCAGCAGCTTAGGACAGCTTAACTACGAGCAGTACTTC. Variable domain in full (rest from reference TRBV11-1 and TRBJ2-7): EAEVAQSPRYKITEKSQAVAFWCDPISGHATLYWYRQILGQGPELLVQFQDESVVDDSQLPKDRFSAERLKGVDSTLKIQPAELGDSAMYLCASSLGQLNYEQYFGPGTRLTVT.

This clonotype was observed at least ten times. The chain joins TRBV28 to TRBJ1-2, with unresolved D. V was pared by 1 base and J by 6 bases, with 15 bases between. The germline V gene has CDR1 MDHEN and CDR2 SYDVKM. The length of the CDR3 is 15 residues. CDR3 region: CASSLSRGQIDGYTF. DNA of the CDR3: TGTGCCAGCAGTTTATCAAGAGGGCAAATAGATGGCTACACCTTC.

This clonotype was counted between two and nine times. The chain's CDR3 is CASRVSTRDTQYF. CDR3 coding DNA: TGTGCCAGCAGGGTTAGTACGAGAGATACGCAGTATTTT. The chain carries TRBV6-1 and TRBJ2-3, with D unresolved. The V and J ends lost 6 bases and 5 bases respectively, with 12 bases between them. CDR1 MNHNS and CDR2 SASEGT come from the germline V gene. CDR3 size: 13 residues.

This chain links TRBV9 with TRBJ2-5, with TRBD2 identical over 9 bases. Germline lookup yields CDR1 SGDLS and CDR2 YYNGEE. The CDR3 is made up of 17 amino acids. With 0 bases clipped from V and 2 bases from J, the junction kept 8 bases outside the gene matches. In DNA form, the CDR3 reads TGTGCCAGCAGCGTAGGCCTAGCGGGAACAGGGCAAGAGACCCAGTACTTC. Protein: CASSVGLAGTGQETQYF. The full variable domain, its missing parts supplied by reference TRBV9 and TRBJ2-5, is DSGVTQTPKHLITATGQRVTLRCSPRSGDLSVYWYQQSLDQGLQFLIQYYNGEERAKGNILERFSAQQFPDLHSELNLSSLELGDSALYFCASSVGLAGTGQETQYFGPGTRLLVL.

This clonotype was detected only a few times. The chain recombines TRBV3-1 with TRBJ2-5; 7 bases match TRBD1. This CDR3 region has 16 residues. Germline lookup yields CDR1 LGHDT and CDR2 YNNKEL (reference sequence). V gave up 0 bases and J gave up 5 bases; unmatched junction bases: 9. The CDR3 nucleotides are TGTGCCAGCAGCCAAGAGTACGCGAGGGGGCGCGAGACCCAGTACTTC. This codes for CASSQEYARGRETQYF.